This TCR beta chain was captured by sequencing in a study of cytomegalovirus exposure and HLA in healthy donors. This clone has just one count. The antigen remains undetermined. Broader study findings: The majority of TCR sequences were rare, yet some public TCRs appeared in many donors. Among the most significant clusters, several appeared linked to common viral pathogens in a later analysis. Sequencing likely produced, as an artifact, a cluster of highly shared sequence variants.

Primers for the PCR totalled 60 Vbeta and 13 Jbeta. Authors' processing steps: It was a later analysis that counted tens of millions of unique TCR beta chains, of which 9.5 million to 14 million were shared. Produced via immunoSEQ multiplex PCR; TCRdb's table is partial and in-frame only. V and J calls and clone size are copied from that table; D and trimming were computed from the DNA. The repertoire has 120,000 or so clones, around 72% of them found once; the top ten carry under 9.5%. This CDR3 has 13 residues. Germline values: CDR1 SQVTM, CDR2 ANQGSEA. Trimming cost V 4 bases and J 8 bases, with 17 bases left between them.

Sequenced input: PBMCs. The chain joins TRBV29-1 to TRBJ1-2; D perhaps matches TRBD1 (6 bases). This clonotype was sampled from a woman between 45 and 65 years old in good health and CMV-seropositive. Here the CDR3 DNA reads TGCAGCGTTGTCCCGACAGGCCTTAGGGGCTACACCTTC. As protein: CSVVPTGLRGYTF.